Shown below are 28 T cell receptor beta chains from a single sample sequenced in a study of CD8 T cells in ankylosing spondylitis. TCRdb re-derived calls from the 5' RACE reads in MiXCR, one entry per CDR3 protein. Among some 250,000 distinct CDR3 sequences listed, roughly a quarter were seen once. The sample consisted of blood, either unsorted or a sorted T cell fraction (not recorded which). The receptors stem from a male donor with ankylosing spondylitis or in good health (not recorded which).

The chain employs TRBV12-3 or TRBV12-4 and TRBJ2-1; D gene ambiguous. The V end lost 3 bases, the J end lost 10 bases, and 16 bases lay between the germline ends. This CDR3 comprises 14 residues. The CDR3: CASSFTASLREQFF. The CDR3 region has the DNA TGTGCCAGCAGTTTTACGGCCTCCCTCAGGGAGCAGTTCTTC.

The table lists this clonotype with a few counts. The chain is built from TRBV12-3 or TRBV12-4 and TRBJ2-2; 7 nucleotides agree with TRBD1. This CDR3 has 15 residues. J was trimmed by 3 bases and V by 4 bases; bases with no gene match: 5. The CDR3: CASSSTGSDTGELFF. As DNA, the CDR3 is TGTGCCAGCAGTTCGACAGGGTCGGACACCGGGGAGCTGTTTTTT.

This clonotype has at least ten counts. The genes are TRBV11-2 and TRBJ2-2; D is possibly TRBD1 (6 bases). In germline, CDR1 is SGHAT, CDR2 FQNNGV. The CDR3 spans 14 residues. V was pared by 5 bases and J by 6 bases, with 13 bases between. CDR3 nucleotide sequence: TGTGCCAGCAGCCTACAGGGTTTCGCCGGGGAGCTGTTTTTT. Translating it yields CASSLQGFAGELFF.

The chain links TRBV12-3 or TRBV12-4 to TRBJ2-7; 10 bases align to TRBD2. V trimming: 5 bases; J trimming: 7 bases; junction bases outside the gene matches: 8. The CDR3 extends over 14 amino acids. The CDR3 DNA reads as TGTGCCAGCAGTCTGGGACTAGCGCTGGGAGAGCAGTACTTC. Protein: CASSLGLALGEQYF.

This clonotype was seen at least ten times. The CDR3 nucleotides read TGTGCCAGCAGTGTAGATAGACTCCAGCCCCAGCATTTT. It specifies CASSVDRLQPQHF. The V and J genes are TRBV6-4 and TRBJ1-5; unclear D gene. The V and J ends lost 4 bases and 7 bases respectively, with 11 bases between them. The CDR3 spans 13 residues. Germline V CDR1 and CDR2: MRHNA, SNTAGT.

This clonotype was recorded at least ten times. This chain connects TRBV20-1 to TRBJ2-1; tentatively, D is TRBD1 (5 bases). The CDR3 length is 15 residues. V was shortened by 0 bases and J by 2 bases, with 11 bases between the two germline ends. Germline CDR1 is DFQATT and CDR2 is SNEGSKA (reference sequence). CDR3 region: CSARDRRAAYNEQFF. The CDR3 nucleotides read TGCAGTGCTAGAGATCGCAGGGCGGCCTACAATGAGCAGTTCTTC.

To note about this clonotype: A junction end diverges from the germline sequence, so it may reflect a read error. The rearrangement links TRBV20-1 to TRBJ2-7, with 9 bases that match TRBD2. This CDR3 is 14 amino acids long. The germline gives CDR1 DFQATT, CDR2 SNEGSKA (reference sequence). CDR3 nucleotide sequence: TGTAGTGCGACGGTCGGGACTAGCACTTACGAGCAGTACTTC. Amino acid sequence: CSATVGTSTYEQYF.

This clonotype was seen more than once but under ten times. The CDR3 loop reads CASSPGGQGAAGELFF. The CDR3 DNA reads TGTGCCAGCAGCCCAGGGGGACAGGGGGCGGCCGGGGAGCTGTTTTTT. The chain recombines TRBV7-8 with TRBJ2-2, with TRBD1 matching over 12 bases. V was clipped by 5 bases and J by 6 bases; unmatched bases: 7. The CDR3 length is 16 residues. The germline V gene has CDR1 SGHVS and CDR2 FQNEAQ. Together with reference TRBV7-8 and TRBJ2-2, the CDR3 gives the full variable domain: GAGVSQSPRYKVAKRGQDVALRCDPISGHVSLFWYQQALGQGPEFLTYFQNEAQLDKSGLPSDRFFAERPEGSVSTLKIQRTQQEDSAVYLCASSPGGQGAAGELFFGEGSRLTVL.

This clonotype has a count of ten or more. The CDR3 here is CASSPGLQANTGELFF. The CDR3 nucleotides read TGTGCCAGCAGTCCTGGGCTTCAGGCGAACACCGGGGAGCTGTTTTTT. The rearrangement joins TRBV12-3 or TRBV12-4 to TRBJ2-2, with D unclear. The CDR3 covers 16 residues. V was cut by 5 bases and J by 0 bases, with 13 bases left in between.

This rearrangement joins TRBV6-2 or TRBV6-3 to TRBJ2-1, with TRBD2 as a possible D gene (7 bases). Germline V lookup: CDR1 MNHEY, CDR2 SVGEGT. The V gene lost 6 bases and the J gene lost 2 bases, with 14 bases spanning the gap. The CDR3 consists of 15 residues. The CDR3 DNA follows: TGTGCCAGCAGGCGCGGGGGCCTCACCTACAATGAGCAGTTCTTC. Translating it yields CASRRGGLTYNEQFF.

This clonotype was seen a handful of times. The chain links TRBV20-1 to TRBJ2-5, with a weak D call TRBD2 (5 bases). CDR1 and CDR2 from the germline V gene are DFQATT and SNEGSKA (reference sequence). The CDR3 has 15 residues. V lost 0 bases and J lost 4, with 15 bases in between. The CDR3 sequence: CSARDRALASETQYF. The CDR3 region has the DNA TGCAGTGCTAGAGATCGGGCGTTAGCGTCAGAGACCCAGTACTTC.

This clonotype was counted ten times or more. V and J are TRBV20-1 and TRBJ1-5; 7 bases agree with TRBD1. Germline V gives CDR1 DFQATT, CDR2 SNEGSKA (reference sequence). V trimming: 6 bases; J trimming: 7 bases; junction bases outside the gene matches: 6. The CDR3 has 12 amino acids. CDR3 sequence (DNA): TGCAGTGCAACACCAGGGGGGCAGCCCCAGCATTTT. Translation: CSATPGGQPQHF.

The rearrangement uses TRBV5-5 and TRBJ2-3; D ambiguous. V was clipped by 1 base and J by 5 bases, with 11 bases between them. The CDR3 is 14 amino acids. Germline CDR1 and CDR2: SGHKS and YYEKEE (reference sequence). For the CDR3, the DNA is TGTGCCAGCAGCTTGACGGTTCTTGGAGATACGCAGTATTTT. The encoded protein is CASSLTVLGDTQYF.

The chain is built from TRBV12-3 or TRBV12-4 and TRBJ2-1; 9 bases line up with TRBD2. The V segment lost 4 bases and the J segment 9 bases; nucleotides outside the gene matches: 16. This CDR3 region has 17 residues. CDR3 region: CASSSSRTSVRGGEQFF. The DNA for the CDR3 is TGTGCCAGCAGTTCATCCCGGACTAGCGTTCGTGGAGGTGAGCAGTTCTTC.

Many counts were recorded for this clonotype. The chain employs TRBV20-1 and TRBJ1-5, with 9 bases lining up with TRBD1. The CDR3 totals 15 residues. The germline gives CDR1 DFQATT, CDR2 SNEGSKA (reference sequence). Trimming cost V 5 bases and J 3 bases; bases outside gene matches: 8. The CDR3, as DNA: TGCAGTGCTGTGCCAGGGACAGGGACCAATCAGCCCCAGCATTTT. This translates into CSAVPGTGTNQPQHF.

V usage is TRBV20-1 and J usage is TRBJ1-2, with D unclear. CDR3 size: 12 residues. The germline V gene encodes CDR1 DFQATT and CDR2 SNEGSKA (reference sequence). Trimming took 1 base from V and 2 from J, leaving 5 bases between them. The CDR3, as DNA: TGCAGTGCTAGAGCTGGGAACTATGGCTACACCTTC. This sequence encodes CSARAGNYGYTF.

This sequence joins TRBV6-6 and TRBJ2-5; TRBD1 might be the D (6 bases). Germline V lookup: CDR1 MNHNY, CDR2 SVGAGI (reference sequence). The CDR3 length is 16 residues. Trimming left V 2 bases short and J 4 bases short, with 17 bases between. The chain's CDR3 is CASSYGAGAERETQYF. The CDR3 DNA reads TGTGCCAGCAGTTACGGGGCAGGGGCCGAGCGAGAGACCCAGTACTTC.

This clonotype occurred a few times. The chain carries TRBV19 and TRBJ2-7; 11 positions match TRBD1. From germline, CDR1 is LNHDA and CDR2 SQIVND (reference sequence). V dropped 7 bases and J dropped 4; count of bases not matched to a gene: 9. The CDR3 contains 15 residues. The CDR3 loop is CASKPDRDRGYEQYF. CDR3 sequence (DNA): TGTGCCAGTAAGCCCGACCGGGACAGGGGGTACGAGCAGTACTTC. Combining the CDR3 with reference TRBV19 and TRBJ2-7 gives the whole variable domain DGGITQSPKYLFRKEGQNVTLSCEQNLNHDAMYWYRQDPGQGLRLIYYSQIVNDFQKGDIAEGYSVSREKKESFPLTVTSAQKNPTAFYLCASKPDRDRGYEQYFGPGTRLTVT.

There are a few counts of this clonotype. The J gene is TRBJ2-3, the V gene TRBV20-1; 8 positions agree with TRBD2. Germline CDR1 reads DFQATT; CDR2 reads SNEGSKA (reference sequence). J was trimmed by 1 base and V by 0 bases; bases with no gene match: 9. The CDR3 extends over 17 amino acids. This CDR3 is CSARDLWGSGGTDTQYF. CDR3 in DNA: TGCAGTGCTAGAGATCTCTGGGGTAGCGGGGGCACAGATACGCAGTATTTT.

This clonotype was counted ten times or more. The chain has TRBV28 and TRBJ2-1, with D perhaps given as TRBD1 or TRBD2 (7 bases each). Per germline, CDR1 MDHEN and CDR2 SYDVKM. This CDR3 spans 15 amino acids. V lost 5 bases and J lost 7, with 18 bases in between. CDR3 in amino acids: CASSRGEGAKNEQFF. The CDR3 DNA reads as TGTGCCAGCAGTCGGGGGGAGGGGGCAAAGAATGAGCAGTTCTTC.

This clonotype came up many times. CDR3 sequence: CSVSPENNEQFF. The CDR3, as DNA: TGCAGTGTATCTCCAGAAAACAATGAGCAGTTCTTC. V is TRBV20-1 and J is TRBJ2-1; unclear D gene. The germline V gene has CDR1 DFQATT and CDR2 SNEGSKA (reference sequence). V gave up 7 bases and J gave up 5 bases, with 12 bases separating them. There are 12 residues in the CDR3.

This clonotype has only a few counts. The rearrangement links TRBV12-3 or TRBV12-4 to TRBJ2-1; possibly TRBD2 for D (6 bases). The CDR3 length is 17 residues. Trimming left V 6 bases short and J 1 base short, with 19 bases between. The chain's CDR3 is CASSLSLGLSSYNEQFF. In nucleotides, the CDR3 is TGTGCCAGCAGCCTAAGTTTAGGACTAAGTTCCTACAATGAGCAGTTCTTC.

In this sample, this clonotype turned up many times. The rearrangement uses TRBV4-1 and TRBJ2-2, with D perhaps TRBD1 (6 bases). The V end lost 0 bases, the J end lost 0 bases, and 11 bases lay between the germline ends. Per germline, CDR1 MGHRA and CDR2 YSYEKL. The CDR3 spans 17 residues. The CDR3 nucleotides are TGCGCCAGCAGCCAAGAAGCAAAGGGGGCGAACACCGGGGAGCTGTTTTTT. As protein: CASSQEAKGANTGELFF.

This chain connects TRBV5-1 to TRBJ2-5, with TRBD2 matching 7 bases. The CDR3 sequence is 16 residues long. Germline lookup yields CDR1 SGHRS and CDR2 YFSETQ. J gave up 0 bases and V 1 base, and 6 bases lay outside the gene matches. CDR3 loop: CASSLFPAGYQETQYF. In DNA, the CDR3 is TGCGCCAGCAGCTTGTTTCCAGCGGGGTACCAAGAGACCCAGTACTTC. The complete variable domain, with remaining parts taken from reference TRBV5-1 and TRBJ2-5, reads KAGVTQTPRYLIKTRGQQVTLSCSPISGHRSVSWYQQTPGQGLQFLFEYFSETQRNKGNFPGRFSGRQFSNSRSEMNVSTLELGDSALYLCASSLFPAGYQETQYFGPGTRLLVL.

In this sample, this clonotype turned up a few times. The chain employs TRBV6-1 and TRBJ1-5; weak D call: TRBD1 (6 bases). Trimming shortened V by 5 bases and J by 2 bases, and 16 bases separated the two germline ends. This CDR3 is 16 amino acids long. Germline-derived CDR1 and CDR2 are MNHNS and SASEGT. CDR3 loop: CASSKETGTGNQPQHF. CDR3 nucleotides: TGTGCCAGCAGTAAAGAAACAGGGACGGGCAATCAGCCCCAGCATTTT.

V is TRBV10-3 and J is TRBJ2-1; 7 bases are shared with TRBD2. With V trimmed by 10 bases and J by 3 bases, 9 bases remained unmatched. CDR1 and CDR2 from the germline V gene are ENHRY and SYGVKD. The CDR3 is 14 amino acids. The CDR3 loop is CASPSGTNYNEQFF. CDR3 bases: TGTGCCAGCCCCTCAGGGACTAACTACAATGAGCAGTTCTTC.

This clonotype has a handful of counts. This chain uses TRBV12-3 or TRBV12-4 with TRBJ2-3; D call uncertain. CDR3 length: 13 residues. Trimming took 7 bases from V and 2 from J, leaving 10 bases between them. CDR3 residues: CASTQRTTDTQYF. The CDR3 DNA reads TGTGCCAGCACCCAAAGAACCACAGATACGCAGTATTTT.

The chain employs TRBV20-1 and TRBJ2-1, with 11 bases aligning to TRBD1. Germline loops: CDR1 DFQATT, CDR2 SNEGSKA (reference sequence). Trimming took 6 bases from V and 7 from J; bases not matched to a gene: 8. The CDR3 is 14 residues long. CDR3 coding DNA: TGCAGTGCCACGGGTGGACAGGGGGCGAATGAGCAGTTCTTC. Translation gives CSATGGQGANEQFF.